This T cell receptor (beta chain) was captured by sequencing in a study of cytomegalovirus exposure and HLA in healthy donors. Across the whole study: Both the 120 or so validation repertoires and the approximately 620 first-cohort repertoires used the same platform, as reported by a later analysis.

This clone was counted once. Antigen: not known. Data came from immunoSEQ multiplex PCR; TCRdb stores just in-frame clones and leaves some out. The sample carries 250,000 or so clones, 85% to 90% recorded once. Regarding the study as a whole: Specific recognition of CMV antigens was confirmed in vitro for a few chains (all CMV-associated).

Trimming cost V 0 bases and J 3 bases; bases outside gene matches: 3. The V gene's germline CDR1 is SGHTA and CDR2 FQGNSA. This CDR3 has 15 residues. The chain has TRBV7-2 and TRBJ2-7; 9 bases fit TRBD1. Sequencing was performed on PBMCs. This receptor was obtained from a young man in good health and CMV-seronegative. The CDR3 DNA sequence: TGTGCCAGCAGCTTAGCGACGGGACAGGGCTACGAGCAGTACTTC. Its protein is CASSLATGQGYEQYF.